Below are 9 T cell receptor beta chains sequenced from a single sample in a study of siplizumab effects on memory and regulatory T cells. Measured with immunoSEQ multiplex PCR; TCRdb has only the in-frame clones, and not every one. The sample contains more than 75,000 clones, around 97% of which appear only once. Sequenced sample: naive CD4+ T cells sorted from blood. These receptors came from a human donor in good health.

The V call is TRBV5-4, the J call TRBJ1-1; TRBD1 is a possible D gene (6 bases). Germline V lookup: CDR1 SGHNT, CDR2 YYREEE (reference sequence). The CDR3 is made up of 14 amino acids. As DNA, the CDR3 is TGTGCGGTGAACAGGGAGACGGTGAACACTGAAGCTTTCTTT. Protein: CAVNRETVNTEAFF.

The rearrangement uses TRBV11-1 and TRBJ1-1; 7 bases fit TRBD1. V shed 3 bases, J shed 6 bases, and the junction held 10 bases outside the gene matches. The CDR3 consists of 15 residues. CDR1 is SGHAT, CDR2 FQDESV, per germline (reference sequence). CDR3 sequence reads: CASSLGDRKGAEAFF. Here the CDR3 DNA reads TGTGCCAGCAGCTTGGGGGACAGAAAGGGGGCTGAAGCTTTCTTT.

This rearrangement joins TRBV7-9 to TRBJ2-7; no clear D. Trimming left V 6 bases short and J 2 bases short, with 14 bases between. The CDR3 consists of 14 residues. CDR1 and CDR2 (germline): SEHNR, FQNEAQ (reference sequence). For the CDR3, the DNA is TGTGCCAGCAGTAGCTTATGGCAGACCTACGAGCAGTACTTC. Protein: CASSSLWQTYEQYF.

This chain uses TRBV19 with TRBJ1-2; tentatively, D is TRBD1 (5 bases). The germline V gene encodes CDR1 LNHDA and CDR2 SQIVND (reference sequence). V lost 3 bases and J 6 bases, leaving 11 bases between the germline ends. The CDR3 is made up of 13 amino acids. The CDR3 reads CASSIAGRDGYTF. CDR3 coding DNA: TGTGCCAGTAGTATCGCGGGGCGGGATGGCTACACCTTC.

The genes are TRBV5-4 and TRBJ1-3; D unresolved. The CDR3 covers 14 residues. Between the trimmed V and J ends, which lost 8 bases and 3 bases, there was a span of 15 bases. Germline-derived CDR1 and CDR2 are SGHNT and YYREEE (reference sequence). The CDR3 loop reads CASPVRHYGNTIYF. The CDR3 bases are TGTGCCAGTCCAGTCCGACACTATGGAAACACCATATATTTT.

V is TRBV7-2 and J is TRBJ2-3; D is possibly TRBD2 (6 bases). V lost 4 bases and J lost 2, with 10 bases in between. This CDR3 comprises 14 residues. Germline V gives CDR1 SGHTA, CDR2 FQGNSA. The chain's CDR3 is CASSWGLFTDTQYF. CDR3 in DNA: TGTGCCAGCAGCTGGGGACTTTTCACAGATACGCAGTATTTT.

The chain recombines TRBV28 with TRBJ1-4; 7 nucleotides match TRBD1. The V segment lost 3 bases and the J segment 8 bases; nucleotides outside the gene matches: 6. This CDR3 region has 14 residues. The germline V gene encodes CDR1 MDHEN and CDR2 SYDVKM. This chain's CDR3 is CASSFPDRVEKLFF. The CDR3 region has the DNA TGTGCCAGCAGTTTCCCTGACAGGGTAGAAAAACTGTTTTTT.

The rearrangement joins TRBV6-4 to TRBJ2-3, with TRBD2 matching over 8 bases. The CDR3 is made up of 15 amino acids. Per germline, CDR1 MRHNA and CDR2 SNTAGT. V was pared by 0 bases and J by 5 bases, with 4 bases of the junction left unmatched. Here the CDR3 reads CASSDSRGVGDTQYF. CDR3 nucleotide sequence: TGTGCCAGCAGTGACTCGCGGGGGGTCGGAGATACGCAGTATTTT.

The chain combines TRBV2 with TRBJ1-5; no clear D. The CDR3 has 13 residues. Trimming removed 4 bases from V and 9 bases from J, with 13 bases in between. From germline, CDR1 is SNHLY and CDR2 FYNNEI. CDR3 DNA: TGTGCCAGCAGTGCGGAGTCTCCAGGGCCCCAGCATTTT. It translates to CASSAESPGPQHF.